One sample yielded the 17 T cell receptor beta chains listed below, sequenced in a study of cytomegalovirus exposure and HLA in healthy donors. Amplification used 60 Vbeta primers and 13 Jbeta primers. Clones were read by immunoSEQ multiplex PCR, and TCRdb kept only the in-frame ones, dropping some. Of around 150,000 clones listed, over 80% are singletons. The source material was PBMCs. These receptor sequences come from a male donor in good health and CMV-seronegative.

The chain is built from TRBV5-1 and TRBJ1-1; D is uncertain. The V gene's germline CDR1 is SGHRS and CDR2 YFSETQ. Trimming removed 0 bases from V and 5 bases from J, with 14 bases in between. The CDR3 length is 15 residues. As DNA, the CDR3 is TGCGCCAGCAGCTTGGCCGGGGTCGAGTGGACTGAAGCTTTCTTT. Amino acids: CASSLAGVEWTEAFF. The whole variable domain, filled in from reference TRBV5-1 and TRBJ1-1, reads KAGVTQTPRYLIKTRGQQVTLSCSPISGHRSVSWYQQTPGQGLQFLFEYFSETQRNKGNFPGRFSGRQFSNSRSEMNVSTLELGDSALYLCASSLAGVEWTEAFFGQGTRLTVV.

This sequence joins TRBV5-4 and TRBJ2-3, with TRBD2 identical over 13 bases. V trimming: 0 bases; J trimming: 6 bases; junction bases outside the gene matches: 7. Germline-derived CDR1 and CDR2 are SGHNT and YYREEE (reference sequence). The CDR3 totals 17 residues. The CDR3 here is CASSLGPLAGGPDTQYF. CDR3 nucleotides: TGTGCCAGCAGCTTGGGTCCACTAGCGGGGGGGCCGGATACGCAGTATTTT.

The chain employs TRBV15 and TRBJ1-5; no clear D. CDR1 LNHNV and CDR2 YYDKDF come from the germline V gene (reference sequence). V was pared by 0 bases and J by 1 base, with 10 bases between. This CDR3 comprises 16 residues. The DNA of the CDR3 is TGTGCCACCAGCAGAGATCAGGCGGGGAGCAATCAGCCCCAGCATTTT. Its protein is CATSRDQAGSNQPQHF.

The chain joins TRBV11-2 to TRBJ2-7; the match to TRBD1 covers 9 bases. The V and J ends lost 6 bases and 5 bases, in that order; junction bases with no gene match: 17. CDR3 length: 17 amino acids. Germline CDR1 is SGHAT and CDR2 is FQNNGV. CDR3 amino acids: CASRSYQAGTGSHEQYF. In DNA, the CDR3 is TGTGCCAGCAGATCGTATCAAGCTGGGACAGGGTCCCACGAGCAGTACTTC.

The chain couples TRBV5-8 to TRBJ2-7; 8 bases match TRBD2. Unmatched junction bases numbered 11, after V lost 6 bases and J lost 3 bases. The CDR3 spans 15 residues. From germline, CDR1 is SGHTS and CDR2 YDEGEE. The CDR3 is CASTREGTRYYEQYF. CDR3 sequence (DNA): TGTGCCAGCACCCGGGAGGGGACTAGATACTACGAGCAGTACTTC.

The genes are TRBV9 and TRBJ2-3; tentative D call: TRBD1 (6 bases). This CDR3 contains 15 residues. Trimming took 0 bases from V and 4 from J, leaving 12 bases between them. Per germline, CDR1 SGDLS and CDR2 YYNGEE. The CDR3 bases are TGTGCCAGCAGCGTAGGGACAGATAATTCAGATACGCAGTATTTT. As protein: CASSVGTDNSDTQYF.

The rearrangement links TRBV9 to TRBJ1-4, with TRBD1 matching over 7 bases. Germline V gene lookup returns CDR1 SGDLS and CDR2 YYNGEE. The CDR3 spans 15 residues. With 0 bases clipped from V and 7 bases from J, the junction kept 6 bases outside the gene matches. The CDR3 sequence is CASSVGQGVGEKLFF. CDR3 DNA sequence: TGTGCCAGCAGCGTAGGTCAGGGGGTAGGTGAAAAACTGTTTTTT.

V gene TRBV6-4 combines with J gene TRBJ2-1; no firm D call. The CDR3 has 16 amino acids. Trimming shortened V by 0 bases and J by 0 bases, and 9 bases separated the two germline ends. Germline V lookup: CDR1 MRHNA, CDR2 SNTAGT. Here the CDR3 reads CASSDSGHTSYNEQFF. The CDR3 DNA follows: TGTGCCAGCAGTGACTCTGGGCATACCTCCTACAATGAGCAGTTCTTC.

The chain links TRBV6-5 to TRBJ1-1; perhaps TRBD1 as D (5 bases). CDR1 is MNHEY, CDR2 SVGAGI, per germline. Trimming left V 8 bases short and J 3 bases short, with 16 bases between. There are 14 residues in the CDR3. DNA for the CDR3: TGTGCCAGCGGAGGCAGGGAGGTTGACACTGAAGCTTTCTTT. Translating it yields CASGGREVDTEAFF.

The chain has TRBV5-4 and TRBJ2-3; a weak D match, TRBD2 (5 bases). The CDR3 is 16 residues long. The V gene's germline CDR1 is SGHNT and CDR2 YYREEE (reference sequence). The V end was cut by 3 bases, the J end by 8 bases, with 22 bases between. The CDR3 DNA follows: TGTGCCAGCAGCTCGCCGGGCGGCGGGTGGGCAGGTACGCAGTATTTT. Translation: CASSSPGGGWAGTQYF.

The chain combines TRBV5-4 with TRBJ2-7; 7 bases map to TRBD1. CDR1 SGHNT and CDR2 YYREEE come from the germline V gene (reference sequence). The CDR3 has 12 amino acids. The V and J ends lost 4 bases and 7 bases, in that order; junction bases with no gene match: 5. The CDR3 region is CASSIARGEQYF. The DNA of the CDR3 is TGTGCCAGCAGCATCGCCAGGGGGGAGCAGTACTTC.

The genes are TRBV6-1 and TRBJ1-1, with 7 nucleotides matching TRBD1. This CDR3 is 15 amino acids long. CDR1 MNHNS and CDR2 SASEGT come from the germline V gene. V trimming: 10 bases; J trimming: 0 bases; junction bases outside the gene matches: 11. CDR3 in amino acids: CATEQGWGVNTEAFF. The CDR3 nucleotides are TGTGCCACCGAACAGGGGTGGGGGGTGAACACTGAAGCTTTCTTT.

J is TRBJ2-2 and V is TRBV6-1, with a tentative D call TRBD2 (6 bases). Germline loops: CDR1 MNHNS, CDR2 SASEGT. The CDR3 covers 15 residues. V was pared by 8 bases and J by 6 bases, with 19 bases between. CDR3 bases: TGTGCCAGCGATACAAGCGGGCCTCGGGCCGGGGAGCTGTTTTTT. Translated, it gives CASDTSGPRAGELFF.

The chain recombines TRBV5-1 with TRBJ2-5, with 8 bases fitting TRBD1. The better agreement between TRBJ2-7 and the DNA end casts doubt on the J call. The CDR3 is made up of 15 amino acids. Per the germline V gene, CDR1 is SGHRS and CDR2 is YFSETQ. CDR3 sequence: CASSSGQGPTYEQYF. As DNA, the CDR3 is TGCGCCAGCAGCAGTGGACAGGGACCTACCTACGAGCAGTACTTC.

The chain links TRBV28 to TRBJ2-5, with 7 bases identical to TRBD1. CDR1 is MDHEN and CDR2 is SYDVKM in the germline V gene. The V gene end was trimmed by 4 bases and the J gene end by 5 bases; junction bases not matched to a gene: 10. The CDR3 loop spans 15 amino acids. In DNA form, the CDR3 reads TGTGCCAGCAGTTCACCAACAGGGGCTGGGGAGACCCAGTACTTC. Its protein is CASSSPTGAGETQYF.

The rearrangement uses TRBV12-5 and TRBJ1-1; D is perhaps TRBD1 (5 bases). Per germline, CDR1 LGHNT and CDR2 FRNRAP. The CDR3 covers 17 residues. With 6 bases removed from V and 5 bases from J, the gap between germline ends came to 25 bases. The CDR3 DNA reads as TGTGCTAGTGGAAACCAATTCGGGGGGGGACGAGGGACTGAAGCTTTCTTT. It codes for CASGNQFGGGRGTEAFF.

The V and J genes are TRBV15 and TRBJ1-5; 8 bases line up with TRBD1. CDR3 length: 17 residues. Germline CDR1 is LNHNV and CDR2 is YYDKDF (reference sequence). V trimming: 7 bases; J trimming: 0 bases; junction bases outside the gene matches: 11. CDR3 DNA: TGTGCCACCACCTGGGACAGGACCTACGATAGCAATCAGCCCCAGCATTTT. It codes for CATTWDRTYDSNQPQHF.